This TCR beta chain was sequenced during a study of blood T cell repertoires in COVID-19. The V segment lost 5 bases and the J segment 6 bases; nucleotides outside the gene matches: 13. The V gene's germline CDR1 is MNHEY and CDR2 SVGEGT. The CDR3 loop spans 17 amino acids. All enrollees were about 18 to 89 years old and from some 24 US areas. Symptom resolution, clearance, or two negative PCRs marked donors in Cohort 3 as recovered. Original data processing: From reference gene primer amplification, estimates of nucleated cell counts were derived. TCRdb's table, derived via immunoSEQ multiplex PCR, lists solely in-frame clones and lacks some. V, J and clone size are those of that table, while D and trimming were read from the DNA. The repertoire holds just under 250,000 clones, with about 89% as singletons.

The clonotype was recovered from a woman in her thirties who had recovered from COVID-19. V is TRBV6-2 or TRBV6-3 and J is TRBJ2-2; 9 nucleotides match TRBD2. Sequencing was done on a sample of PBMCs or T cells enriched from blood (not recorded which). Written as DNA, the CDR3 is TGTGCCAGCAGTCAACCCCCGGGACTAGCTCCAGCCGGGGAGCTGTTTTTT. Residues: CASSQPPGLAPAGELFF.